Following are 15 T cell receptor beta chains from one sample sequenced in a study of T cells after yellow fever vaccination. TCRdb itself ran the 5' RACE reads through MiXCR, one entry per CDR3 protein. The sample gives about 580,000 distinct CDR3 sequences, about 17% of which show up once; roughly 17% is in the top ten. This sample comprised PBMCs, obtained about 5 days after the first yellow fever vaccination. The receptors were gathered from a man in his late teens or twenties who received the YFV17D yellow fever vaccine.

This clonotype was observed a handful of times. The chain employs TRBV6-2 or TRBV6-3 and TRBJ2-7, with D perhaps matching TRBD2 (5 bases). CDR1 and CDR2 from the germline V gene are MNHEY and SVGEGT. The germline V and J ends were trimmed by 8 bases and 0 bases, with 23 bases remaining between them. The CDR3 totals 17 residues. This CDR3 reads CASSRGVGEKSSYEQYF. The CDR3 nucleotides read TGTGCCAGCTCTCGGGGTGTCGGTGAGAAAAGCTCCTACGAGCAGTACTTC.

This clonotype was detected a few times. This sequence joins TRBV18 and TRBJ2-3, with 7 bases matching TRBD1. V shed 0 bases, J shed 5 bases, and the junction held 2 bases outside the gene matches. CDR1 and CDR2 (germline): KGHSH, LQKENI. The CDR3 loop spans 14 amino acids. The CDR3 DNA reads TGTGCCAGCTCACCACCGAGACAGGGAGATACGCAGTATTTT. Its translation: CASSPPRQGDTQYF.

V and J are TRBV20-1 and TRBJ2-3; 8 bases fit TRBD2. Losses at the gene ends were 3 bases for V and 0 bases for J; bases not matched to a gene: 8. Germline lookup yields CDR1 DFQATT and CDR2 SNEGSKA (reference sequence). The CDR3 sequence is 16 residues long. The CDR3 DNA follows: TGCAGTGCTAGGATGAAGCGGGGGTCTAGCACAGATACGCAGTATTTT. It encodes CSARMKRGSSTDTQYF.

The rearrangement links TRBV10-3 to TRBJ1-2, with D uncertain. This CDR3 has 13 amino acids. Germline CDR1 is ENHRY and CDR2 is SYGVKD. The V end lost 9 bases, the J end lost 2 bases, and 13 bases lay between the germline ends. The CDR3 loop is CAILGWGNYGYTF. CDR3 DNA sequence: TGTGCCATTCTGGGTTGGGGAAACTATGGCTACACCTTC.

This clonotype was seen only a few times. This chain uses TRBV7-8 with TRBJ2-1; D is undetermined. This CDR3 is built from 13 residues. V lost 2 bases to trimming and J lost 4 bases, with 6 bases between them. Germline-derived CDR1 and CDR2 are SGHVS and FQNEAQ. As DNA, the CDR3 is TGTGCCAGCAGCTTAAACAAATACAATGAGCAGTTCTTC. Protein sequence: CASSLNKYNEQFF.

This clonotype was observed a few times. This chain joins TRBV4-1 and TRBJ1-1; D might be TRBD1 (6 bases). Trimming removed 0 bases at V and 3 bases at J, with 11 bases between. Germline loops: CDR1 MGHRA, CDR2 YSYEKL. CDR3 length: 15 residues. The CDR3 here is CASSQDLQGYTEAFF. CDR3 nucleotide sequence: TGCGCCAGCAGCCAAGATCTGCAGGGGTACACTGAAGCTTTCTTT.

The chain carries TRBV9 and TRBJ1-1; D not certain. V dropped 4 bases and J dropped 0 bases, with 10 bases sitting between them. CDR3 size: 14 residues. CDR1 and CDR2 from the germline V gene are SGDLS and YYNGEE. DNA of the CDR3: TGTGCCAGCAGCCCCCATGGAGTGAACACTGAAGCTTTCTTT. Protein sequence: CASSPHGVNTEAFF. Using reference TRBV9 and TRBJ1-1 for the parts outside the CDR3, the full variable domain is DSGVTQTPKHLITATGQRVTLRCSPRSGDLSVYWYQQSLDQGLQFLIQYYNGEERAKGNILERFSAQQFPDLHSELNLSSLELGDSALYFCASSPHGVNTEAFFGQGTRLTVV.

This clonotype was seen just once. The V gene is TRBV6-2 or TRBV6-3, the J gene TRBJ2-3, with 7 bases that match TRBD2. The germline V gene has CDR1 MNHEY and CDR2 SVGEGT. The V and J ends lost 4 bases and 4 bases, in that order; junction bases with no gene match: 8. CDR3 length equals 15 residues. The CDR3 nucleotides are TGTGCCAGCAGTTTCGTCGGCGGGGGTTCAGATACGCAGTATTTT. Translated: CASSFVGGGSDTQYF.

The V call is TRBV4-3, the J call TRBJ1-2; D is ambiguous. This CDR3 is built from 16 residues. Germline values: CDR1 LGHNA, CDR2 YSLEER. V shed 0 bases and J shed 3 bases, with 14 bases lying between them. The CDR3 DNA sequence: TGCGCCAGCAGCCAAGATATTCAAGGTGTTTACTATGGCTACACCTTC. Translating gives CASSQDIQGVYYGYTF.

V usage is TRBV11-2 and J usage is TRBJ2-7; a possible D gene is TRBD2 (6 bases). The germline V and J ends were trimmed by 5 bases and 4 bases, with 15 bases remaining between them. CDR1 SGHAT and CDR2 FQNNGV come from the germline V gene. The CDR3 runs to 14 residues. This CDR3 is CASSPRAGRYEQYF. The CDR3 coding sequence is TGTGCCAGCAGCCCGCGGGCAGGGAGGTACGAGCAGTACTTC.

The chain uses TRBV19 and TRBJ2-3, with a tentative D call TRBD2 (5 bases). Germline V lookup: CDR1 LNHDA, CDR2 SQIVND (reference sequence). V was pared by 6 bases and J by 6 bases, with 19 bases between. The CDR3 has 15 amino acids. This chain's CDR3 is CASSTLGGQADTQYF. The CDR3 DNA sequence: TGTGCCAGTAGCACCCTCGGCGGGCAGGCCGATACGCAGTATTTT.

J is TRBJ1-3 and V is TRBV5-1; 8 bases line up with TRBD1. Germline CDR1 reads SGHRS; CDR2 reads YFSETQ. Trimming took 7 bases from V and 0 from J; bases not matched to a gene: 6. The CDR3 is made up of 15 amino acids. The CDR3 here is CASSDRGNSGNTIYF. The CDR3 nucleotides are TGCGCCAGCTCCGACAGGGGAAACTCTGGAAACACCATATATTTT.

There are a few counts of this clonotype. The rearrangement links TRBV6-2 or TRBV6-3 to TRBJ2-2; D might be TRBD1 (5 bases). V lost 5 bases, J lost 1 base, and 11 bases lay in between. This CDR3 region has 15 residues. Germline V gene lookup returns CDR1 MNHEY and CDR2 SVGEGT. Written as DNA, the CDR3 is TGTGCCAGCAGTCGACAGTACAGGAACACCGGGGAGCTGTTTTTT. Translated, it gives CASSRQYRNTGELFF.

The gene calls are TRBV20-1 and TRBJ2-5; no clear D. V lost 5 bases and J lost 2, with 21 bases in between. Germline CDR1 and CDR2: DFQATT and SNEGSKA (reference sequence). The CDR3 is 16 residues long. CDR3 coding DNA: TGCAGTGCTTTCCCCGTAGTTTATGGCGTACAAGAGACCCAGTACTTC. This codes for CSAFPVVYGVQETQYF.

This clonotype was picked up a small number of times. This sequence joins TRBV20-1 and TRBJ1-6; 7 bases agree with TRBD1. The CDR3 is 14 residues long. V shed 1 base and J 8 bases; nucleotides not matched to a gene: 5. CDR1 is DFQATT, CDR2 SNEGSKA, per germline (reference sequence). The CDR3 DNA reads TGCAGTGCTAGAGGACAGGGTGGATATTCACCCCTCCACTTT. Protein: CSARGQGGYSPLHF.